Each of the 28 T cell receptor beta chains below was sequenced from the same sample in a study of blood T cell repertoires in COVID-19. Assay: immunoSEQ multiplex PCR; the TCRdb copy retains only in-frame clones and omits some. This table holds 110,000 or so clones, around 85% found once. Sequencing input: peripheral blood. Receptors originate from a man aged 50 to 60 with acute or convalescent COVID-19.

This chain uses TRBV7-3 with TRBJ2-3; 8 nucleotides agree with TRBD1. This CDR3 is built from 16 residues. Germline CDR1 is SGHTA and CDR2 is FQGTGA. The ends lost 4 bases at V and 8 bases at J; junction bases unmatched: 14. Here the CDR3 reads CASSSTTGALGGTQYF. The CDR3 DNA reads as TGTGCCAGCAGCTCCACGACAGGGGCCCTCGGGGGTACGCAGTATTTT.

The rearrangement uses TRBV15 and TRBJ1-2, with D possibly matching TRBD1 (5 bases). This CDR3 has 13 residues. Trimming shortened V by 4 bases and J by 8 bases, and 14 bases separated the two germline ends. CDR1 is LNHNV, CDR2 YYDKDF, per germline (reference sequence). The CDR3 DNA is TGTGCCACCAGCACCGTAAGGGGCGGCGGCTACACCTTC. Translating gives CATSTVRGGGYTF.

The chain couples TRBV28 to TRBJ2-7, with 11 bases matching TRBD1. In germline, CDR1 is MDHEN, CDR2 SYDVKM. The CDR3 loop spans 15 amino acids. Trimming took 6 bases from V and 0 from J; bases not matched to a gene: 4. CDR3: CASRTGTGGSYEQYF. DNA of the CDR3: TGTGCCAGCAGGACCGGGACAGGGGGCTCCTACGAGCAGTACTTC. Filled out from reference TRBV28 and TRBJ2-7, the complete variable domain reads DVKVTQSSRYLVKRTGEKVFLECVQDMDHENMFWYRQDPGLGLRLIYFSYDVKMKEKGDIPEGYSVSREKKERFSLILESASTNQTSMYLCASRTGTGGSYEQYFGPGTRLTVT.

The chain employs TRBV3-1 (or the pseudogene TRBV3-2) and TRBJ1-1, with D uncertain. The CDR3 has 16 amino acids. Looked up from germline, CDR1 is LGHDT and CDR2 is YNNKEL (reference sequence). V lost 4 bases to trimming and J lost 0 bases, with 15 bases between them. The CDR3 coding sequence is TGTGCCAGCAGCCCTCTACCCTTCACCATGAACACTGAAGCTTTCTTT. This codes for CASSPLPFTMNTEAFF.

The V gene is TRBV5-8, the J gene TRBJ1-4; D not resolved. The CDR3 runs 9 residues. V was shortened by 4 bases and J by 11 bases, with 3 bases between the two germline ends. Germline CDR1 reads SGHTS; CDR2 reads YDEGEE. CDR3 loop: CASSRKLFF. CDR3 bases: TGTGCCAGCAGCCGGAAACTGTTTTTT.

The CDR3 loop reads CAWGTLSNQPQHF. CDR3 sequence (DNA): TGTGCCTGGGGGACTCTTAGCAATCAGCCCCAGCATTTT. This rearrangement joins TRBV30 to TRBJ1-5, with D maybe TRBD1 (5 bases). Germline CDR1 reads GTSNPN; CDR2 reads SVGIG (reference sequence). Trimming took 5 bases from V and 0 from J, leaving 8 bases between them. The CDR3 length is 13 residues.

Only one count was recorded for this clone. The J gene is TRBJ2-1, the V gene TRBV15; perhaps TRBD1 as D (6 bases). This CDR3 contains 18 residues. The germline V gene encodes CDR1 LNHNV and CDR2 YYDKDF (reference sequence). V gave up 0 bases and J gave up 3 bases, with 18 bases separating them. This CDR3 reads CATSRDIPQGPIYNEQFF. CDR3 coding DNA: TGTGCCACCAGCAGAGATATCCCGCAGGGGCCCATCTACAATGAGCAGTTCTTC.

The chain recombines TRBV29-1 with TRBJ1-1; 7 bases match TRBD1. Germline V gene sequence: CDR1 SQVTM, CDR2 ANQGSEA. This CDR3 has 10 amino acids. J gave up 10 bases and V 7 bases, and 6 bases lay outside the gene matches. In DNA form, the CDR3 reads TGCAGCGCCTCACAGGGGCCAGCTTTCTTT. It encodes CSASQGPAFF.

This chain joins TRBV29-1 and TRBJ1-2, with D possibly TRBD1 on 5 matching bases. The germline V gene has CDR1 SQVTM and CDR2 ANQGSEA. The CDR3 runs to 13 residues. V lost 5 bases, J lost 1 base, and 11 bases lay in between. CDR3 sequence (DNA): TGCAGCGTTCCGGGACTGTTTAACTATGGCTACACCTTC. Translating gives CSVPGLFNYGYTF.

This chain uses TRBV2 with TRBJ1-2; D gene uncertain. CDR1 and CDR2 (germline): SNHLY, FYNNEI. Trimming removed 6 bases at V and 4 bases at J, with 9 bases between. The CDR3 contains 12 residues. CDR3 bases: TGTGCCAGCAGGCGGGCCCCCTATGGCTACACCTTC. It encodes CASRRAPYGYTF.

This clone occurred a few times. The genes are TRBV6-5 and TRBJ2-7; 7 bases map to TRBD2. After removal of 6 bases from V and 2 bases from J, the junction contained 7 bases not matched to a gene. The CDR3 loop spans 14 amino acids. CDR1 and CDR2 (germline): MNHEY, SVGAGI. The CDR3 sequence is CASRKGTTTYEQYF. CDR3 sequence (DNA): TGTGCCAGCAGGAAGGGGACTACAACCTACGAGCAGTACTTC.

V gene TRBV5-1 combines with J gene TRBJ2-3, with a tentative D call TRBD1 (7 bases). CDR1 is SGHRS, CDR2 YFSETQ, per germline. Between the trimmed V and J ends, which lost 0 bases and 4 bases, there was a span of 12 bases. This CDR3 is built from 15 residues. Here the CDR3 reads CASSLGQGGADTQYF. CDR3 coding DNA: TGCGCCAGCAGCTTGGGACAGGGAGGCGCAGATACGCAGTATTTT.

The rearrangement joins TRBV24-1 to TRBJ1-2; D perhaps matches TRBD1 (5 bases). Trimming removed 4 bases from V and 10 bases from J, with 24 bases in between. This CDR3 spans 16 amino acids. Germline V lookup: CDR1 KGHDR, CDR2 SFDVKD. CDR3 loop: CATSDARQTIVSHYTF. CDR3 nucleotide sequence: TGTGCCACCAGTGACGCCCGACAGACCATCGTCTCCCACTACACCTTC.

The chain uses TRBV10-3 and TRBJ1-5, with D unclear. With 3 bases removed from V and 0 bases from J, the gap between germline ends came to 6 bases. Per germline, CDR1 ENHRY and CDR2 SYGVKD. This CDR3 contains 14 residues. This CDR3 reads CAISDNGSNQPQHF. In DNA, the CDR3 is TGTGCCATCAGTGATAACGGTAGCAATCAGCCCCAGCATTTT.

The J gene is TRBJ1-2, the V gene TRBV29-1, with D perhaps matching TRBD1 (6 bases). Germline V gives CDR1 SQVTM, CDR2 ANQGSEA. This CDR3 has 14 residues. The V and J ends lost 5 bases and 8 bases respectively, with 21 bases between them. CDR3 nucleotide sequence: TGCAGCGTTTTCTATAGGGACATTTCTGGCGGCTACACCTTC. This encodes CSVFYRDISGGYTF. Variable domain in full (rest from reference TRBV29-1 and TRBJ1-2): SAVISQKPSRDICQRGTSLTIQCQVDSQVTMMFWYRQQPGQSLTLIATANQGSEATYESGFVIDKFPISRPNLTFSTLTVSNMSPEDSSIYLCSVFYRDISGGYTFGSGTRLTVV.

The genes are TRBV10-3 and TRBJ1-5, with 8 bases that match TRBD1. The junction had 9 bases not matched to a gene; V was cut back by 6 bases and J by 2 bases. CDR1 and CDR2 (germline): ENHRY, SYGVKD. The CDR3 totals 16 residues. The CDR3 here is CAIRGRGRGGNQPQHF. CDR3 bases: TGTGCCATCAGGGGCAGGGGGCGCGGAGGCAATCAGCCCCAGCATTTT.

J is TRBJ1-2 and V is TRBV19; D not resolved. Germline CDR1 LNHDA, CDR2 SQIVND (reference sequence). Trimming removed 5 bases at V and 5 bases at J, with 15 bases between. The CDR3 contains 14 residues. The CDR3 here is CASSPARREYGYTF. In DNA, the CDR3 is TGTGCCAGTAGTCCGGCACGGCGGGAGTATGGCTACACCTTC.

This clone was seen a handful of times. The chain combines TRBV5-1 with TRBJ1-2; 7 positions match TRBD1. The CDR3 loop spans 15 amino acids. V lost 0 bases to trimming and J lost 5 bases; unmatched junction nucleotides: 7. Germline values: CDR1 SGHRS, CDR2 YFSETQ. The CDR3 DNA reads as TGCGCCAGCAGCTTGGAGACAGGGAATCCATATGGCTACACCTTC. Translation gives CASSLETGNPYGYTF.

This clone was seen more than once but under ten times. V gene TRBV19 combines with J gene TRBJ1-6; a possible D gene is TRBD1 (5 bases). The CDR3 totals 13 residues. In germline, CDR1 is LNHDA, CDR2 SQIVND (reference sequence). V dropped 1 base and J dropped 7 bases, with 5 bases sitting between them. CDR3 in amino acids: CASSIAGNSPLHF. CDR3 bases: TGTGCCAGTAGTATAGCAGGGAATTCACCCCTCCACTTT.

This sequence joins TRBV21-1 and TRBJ2-7; the table assigns TRBD1, which was not confirmed against the DNA. TRBV21-1 is termed a pseudogene. The CDR3 is 14 residues long. Written as DNA, the CDR3 is TGTGCCAGCAGCAGGGACAGAAGCTCCTACGAGCAGTACGTC. This codes for CASSRDRSSYEQYV.

V and J are TRBV15 and TRBJ1-6; TRBD1 might be the D (6 bases). This CDR3 is 14 amino acids long. Germline CDR1 is LNHNV and CDR2 is YYDKDF (reference sequence). V was pared by 4 bases and J by 14 bases, with 18 bases between. In DNA, the CDR3 is TGTGCCACCAGCAAGGAGCAGGGGCTAAAATCCCTCCACTTT. The encoded protein is CATSKEQGLKSLHF.

This chain connects TRBV29-1 to TRBJ2-7, with 7 bases lining up with TRBD1. Germline CDR1 and CDR2: SQVTM and ANQGSEA. V lost 6 bases and J lost 5; bases outside the gene matches: 16. The CDR3 has 15 residues. The CDR3 region has the DNA TGCAGCGTCGAGGTGGGACAGCCCTTTCGGGACGAGCAGTACTTC. This translates into CSVEVGQPFRDEQYF.

This clone has a handful of counts. The rearrangement links TRBV2 to TRBJ2-7; no firm D call. Germline CDR1 is SNHLY and CDR2 is FYNNEI. V lost 1 base to trimming and J lost 4 bases, with 8 bases between them. The CDR3 loop spans 13 amino acids. CDR3 region: CASSEEIGYEQYV. The CDR3 DNA is TGTGCCAGCAGTGAAGAGATCGGGTACGAGCAGTACGTC.

The gene calls are TRBV4-2 and TRBJ2-3, with TRBD2 identical over 11 bases. This CDR3 contains 16 residues. In germline, CDR1 is LGHNA, CDR2 YNFKEQ. V dropped 1 base and J dropped 4; count of bases not matched to a gene: 4. The CDR3 is CASSQVGTSGSDTQYF. CDR3 nucleotides: TGTGCCAGCAGCCAAGTAGGGACTAGCGGATCAGATACGCAGTATTTT.

The chain has TRBV6-5 and TRBJ1-2, with D possibly matching TRBD1 (6 bases). The CDR3 length is 15 residues. The V and J ends lost 6 bases and 0 bases respectively, with 14 bases between them. Germline values: CDR1 MNHEY, CDR2 SVGAGI. The CDR3 DNA is TGTGCCAGCAGGTCCGGGACAAGAGCTAACTATGGCTACACCTTC. It yields the protein CASRSGTRANYGYTF.

The gene calls are TRBV28 and TRBJ1-2; 10 nucleotides match TRBD1. Germline V gene sequence: CDR1 MDHEN, CDR2 SYDVKM. This CDR3 is built from 15 residues. V shed 6 bases, J shed 0 bases, and the junction held 4 bases outside the gene matches. The CDR3 region is CASSPGTGANYGYTF. The CDR3 DNA reads TGTGCCAGCAGCCCGGGGACAGGGGCTAACTATGGCTACACCTTC.

The chain has TRBV6-6 and TRBJ1-2; TRBD1 matches at 8 bases. The CDR3 runs 13 residues. Germline CDR1 is MNHNY and CDR2 is SVGAGI (reference sequence). The V gene end was trimmed by 10 bases and the J gene end by 2 bases; junction bases not matched to a gene: 6. CDR3: CAIQTGGNYGYTF. The DNA for the CDR3 is TGTGCCATCCAAACAGGGGGGAACTATGGCTACACCTTC.

Points on this clone: The sample contains more than one DNA sequence encoding this CDR3. The CDR3 reads CASSFGGYEQYV. CDR3 DNA: TGTGCCAGCAGCTTCGGCGGCTACGAGCAGTACGTC. The gene calls are TRBV5-6 and TRBJ2-7; the D is unclear. V gave up 2 bases and J gave up 3 bases, with 6 bases separating them. This CDR3 has 12 amino acids. Germline V lookup: CDR1 SGHDT, CDR2 YYEEEE.